Below, 8 T cell receptor beta chains from the same sample are listed, as sequenced in a study of shared clonotypes between healthy human individuals. The naive CD8 subset, CD45RO-negative cells positively selected for CCR7, excluded terminally differentiated effector memory CD45RA+ cells. Repertoires were generated with immunoSEQ multiplex PCR, while TCRdb's copy carries only in-frame clones and drops some. Of around 2,000,000 clones listed, roughly 91% were seen once; the top ten hold 1.5% to 2%. Sequencing was done on a sample of naive CD8+ T cells from PBMCs. The receptors stem from a man between 18 and 29 years old in good health. Some clones in this sample may be carry-over from other donors' samples.

This CDR3 is CATRQRGAYGYTF. Written as DNA, the CDR3 is TGTGCCACCAGACAAAGGGGTGCCTATGGCTACACCTTC. This chain links TRBV15 with TRBJ1-2; D is perhaps TRBD1 (5 bases). Trimming pared 6 bases from V and 4 bases from J, leaving 12 bases between. The CDR3 is 13 residues long. Germline V gene lookup returns CDR1 LNHNV and CDR2 YYDKDF (reference sequence).

This clone has just one count. The rearrangement joins TRBV27 to TRBJ2-3, with 9 bases lining up with TRBD1. This CDR3 contains 17 residues. V was clipped by 6 bases and J by 2 bases; unmatched bases: 12. The germline V gene encodes CDR1 MNHEY and CDR2 SMNVEV (reference sequence). For the CDR3, the DNA is TGTGCCAGCAGGGTCTCCCGGGACAGGGTTATCACAGATACGCAGTATTTT. Its translation: CASRVSRDRVITDTQYF.

This chain connects TRBV28 to TRBJ1-4; D remains unclear. This CDR3 spans 15 amino acids. V was pared by 6 bases and J by 5 bases, with 16 bases between. In germline, CDR1 is MDHEN, CDR2 SYDVKM. The CDR3 DNA is TGTGCCAGCAGGCCTGGCTCAGCCTCGAATGAAAAACTGTTTTTT. Protein product: CASRPGSASNEKLFF.

The gene calls are TRBV9 and TRBJ2-5; D not certain. The CDR3 sequence is 14 residues long. Trimming took off 0 bases at V and 5 bases at J, with 11 bases between the two ends. Germline V gene sequence: CDR1 SGDLS, CDR2 YYNGEE. CDR3 sequence (DNA): TGTGCCAGCAGCGTAGGTGTCCGGCTGGAGACCCAGTACTTC. Translating gives CASSVGVRLETQYF.

This chain links TRBV5-6 with TRBJ2-7; D may match TRBD1 or TRBD2 (5 bases each). CDR3 size: 14 residues. Germline V gene lookup returns CDR1 SGHDT and CDR2 YYEEEE. V was pared by 2 bases and J by 3 bases, with 12 bases between. The chain's CDR3 is CASSFTGPYYEQYF. DNA for the CDR3: TGTGCCAGCAGCTTTACGGGACCATACTACGAGCAGTACTTC.

This sequence joins TRBV16 and TRBJ2-7; 10 bases are a match to TRBD2. In germline, CDR1 is KGHSY, CDR2 FQNENV. V shed 5 bases and J 3 bases; nucleotides not matched to a gene: 16. This CDR3 region has 18 residues. This chain's CDR3 is CASSGVASGSRDNYEQYF. The CDR3, as DNA: TGTGCCAGCAGCGGAGTGGCTAGCGGGAGTCGCGATAACTACGAGCAGTACTTC.

The rearrangement links TRBV4-3 to TRBJ1-5, with 7 nucleotides matching TRBD1. Germline V gives CDR1 LGHNA, CDR2 YSLEER. V lost 4 bases, J lost 5 bases, and 8 bases stayed unmatched. The CDR3 is 15 amino acids. CDR3: CASSRLTGPDQPQHF. In DNA, the CDR3 is TGCGCCAGCAGCCGCTTGACAGGGCCAGATCAGCCCCAGCATTTT.

The chain links TRBV10-3 to TRBJ2-7; TRBD1 matches 12 bases. The germline V gene encodes CDR1 ENHRY and CDR2 SYGVKD. V was pared by 3 bases and J by 6 bases, with 6 bases of the junction left unmatched. The CDR3 has 15 amino acids. As DNA, the CDR3 is TGTGCCATCAGTGACCCCGGGACAGGGGGCGGCGAGCAGTACTTC. It encodes CAISDPGTGGGEQYF.